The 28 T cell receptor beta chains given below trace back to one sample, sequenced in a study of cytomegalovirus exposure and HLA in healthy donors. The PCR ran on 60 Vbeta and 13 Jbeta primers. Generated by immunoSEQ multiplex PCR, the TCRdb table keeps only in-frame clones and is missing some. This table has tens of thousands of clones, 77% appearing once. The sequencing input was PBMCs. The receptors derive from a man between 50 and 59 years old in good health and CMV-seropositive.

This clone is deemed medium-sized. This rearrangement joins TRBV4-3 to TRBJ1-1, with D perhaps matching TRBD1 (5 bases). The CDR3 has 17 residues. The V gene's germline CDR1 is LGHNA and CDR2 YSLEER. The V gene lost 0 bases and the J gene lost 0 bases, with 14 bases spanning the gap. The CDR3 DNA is TGCGCCAGCAGCCAAGAAGGAGGGGCCACATTGAACACTGAAGCTTTCTTT. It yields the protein CASSQEGGATLNTEAFF.

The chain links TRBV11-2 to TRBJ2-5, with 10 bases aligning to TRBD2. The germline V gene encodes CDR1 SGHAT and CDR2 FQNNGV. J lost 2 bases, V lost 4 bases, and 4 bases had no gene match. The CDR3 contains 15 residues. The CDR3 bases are TGTGCCAGCAGCTCTACTAGCGGGACTCAAGAGACCCAGTACTTC. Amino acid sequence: CASSSTSGTQETQYF.

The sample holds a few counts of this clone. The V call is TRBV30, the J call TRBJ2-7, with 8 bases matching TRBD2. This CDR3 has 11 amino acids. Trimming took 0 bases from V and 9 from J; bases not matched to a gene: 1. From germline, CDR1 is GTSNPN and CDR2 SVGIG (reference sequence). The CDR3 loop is CAWSVRGGQYF. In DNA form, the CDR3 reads TGTGCCTGGAGTGTACGGGGGGGGCAGTACTTC.

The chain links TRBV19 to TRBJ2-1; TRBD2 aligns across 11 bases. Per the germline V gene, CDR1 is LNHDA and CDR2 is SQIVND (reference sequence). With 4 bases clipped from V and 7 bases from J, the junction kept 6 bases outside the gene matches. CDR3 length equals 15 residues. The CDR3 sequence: CASSSGTSGANEQFF. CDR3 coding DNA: TGTGCCAGTAGTAGTGGGACTAGCGGTGCGAATGAGCAGTTCTTC.

The DNA of the CDR3 is TGTGCCAGCAGTTTCGCGCGGCAGTCTGGGGCCAACGTCCTGACTTTC. Its translation: CASSFARQSGANVLTF. This chain joins TRBV27 and TRBJ2-6, with no clear D. CDR3 length equals 16 residues. In germline, CDR1 is MNHEY, CDR2 SMNVEV (reference sequence). The germline V and J ends were trimmed by 3 bases and 1 base, with 10 bases remaining between them.

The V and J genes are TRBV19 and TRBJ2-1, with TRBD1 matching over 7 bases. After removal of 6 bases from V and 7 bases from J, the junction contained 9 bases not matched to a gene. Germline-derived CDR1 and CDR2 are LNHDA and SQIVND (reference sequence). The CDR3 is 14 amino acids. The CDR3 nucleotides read TGTGCCAGTAGCGCCCAGGGGGTTGGTAATGAGCAGTTCTTC. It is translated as CASSAQGVGNEQFF.

The CDR3 is CASSLMGSGRVPGELFF. CDR3 sequence (DNA): TGTGCCAGCAGCCTGATGGGTAGCGGGAGGGTCCCCGGGGAGCTGTTTTTT. The gene calls are TRBV7-3 and TRBJ2-2, with 11 positions matching TRBD2. The germline V gene has CDR1 SGHTA and CDR2 FQGTGA. The CDR3 covers 17 residues. The V gene end was trimmed by 5 bases and the J gene end by 6 bases; junction bases not matched to a gene: 11.

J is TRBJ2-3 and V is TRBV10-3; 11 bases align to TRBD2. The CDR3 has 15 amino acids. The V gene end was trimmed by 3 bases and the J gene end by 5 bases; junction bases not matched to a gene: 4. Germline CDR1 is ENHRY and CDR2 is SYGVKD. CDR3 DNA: TGTGCCATCAGTGAAGGAGGACTAGCGGGAGATACGCAGTATTTT. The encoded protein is CAISEGGLAGDTQYF.

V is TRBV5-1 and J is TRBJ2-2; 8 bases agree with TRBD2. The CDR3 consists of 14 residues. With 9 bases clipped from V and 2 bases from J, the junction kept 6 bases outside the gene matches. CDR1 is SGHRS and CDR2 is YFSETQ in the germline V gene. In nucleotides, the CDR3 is TGCGCCACCGGCGGGACTAGTAACACCGGGGAGCTGTTTTTT. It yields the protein CATGGTSNTGELFF.

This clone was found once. The CDR3 nucleotides read TGTGCCAGCAGCCAAACACCACTAGCGGGAGCAGATACGCAGTATTTT. Encoded protein: CASSQTPLAGADTQYF. This chain uses TRBV7-8 with TRBJ2-3; the match to TRBD2 covers 11 bases. Trimming took 5 bases from V and 4 from J; bases not matched to a gene: 8. CDR1 is SGHVS and CDR2 is FQNEAQ in the germline V gene. This CDR3 has 16 amino acids.

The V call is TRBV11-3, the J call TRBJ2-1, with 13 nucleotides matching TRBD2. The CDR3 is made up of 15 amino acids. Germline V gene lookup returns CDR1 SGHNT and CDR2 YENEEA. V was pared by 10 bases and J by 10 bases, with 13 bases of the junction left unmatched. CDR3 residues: CAIFDRTSGSREQFF. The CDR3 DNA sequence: TGTGCCATCTTCGACCGGACTAGCGGGAGCCGGGAGCAGTTCTTC.

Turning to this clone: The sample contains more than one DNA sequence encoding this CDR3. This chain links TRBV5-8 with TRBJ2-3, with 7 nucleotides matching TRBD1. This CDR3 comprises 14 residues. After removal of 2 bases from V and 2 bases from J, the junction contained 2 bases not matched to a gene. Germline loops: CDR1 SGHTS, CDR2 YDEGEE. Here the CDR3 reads CASSLGQDTDTQYF. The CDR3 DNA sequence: TGTGCCAGCAGCTTAGGACAGGACACAGATACGCAGTATTTT.

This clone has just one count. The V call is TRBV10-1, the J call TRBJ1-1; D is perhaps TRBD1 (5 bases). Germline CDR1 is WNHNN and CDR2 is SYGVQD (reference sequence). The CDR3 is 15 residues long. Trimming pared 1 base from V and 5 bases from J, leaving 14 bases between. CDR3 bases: TGCGCCAGCAGTGAGTTCGGGGGTAGAGGTACTGAAGCTTTCTTT. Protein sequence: CASSEFGGRGTEAFF.

This CDR3 reads CASSFAGGRQPQHF. The CDR3, as DNA: TGTGCCAGCAGTTTTGCGGGAGGACGGCAGCCCCAGCATTTT. The rearrangement links TRBV27 to TRBJ1-5; unclear D gene. Germline CDR1 is MNHEY and CDR2 is SMNVEV (reference sequence). The ends were cut back, 3 bases at V and 7 bases at J, with 13 bases in the middle. The CDR3 is 14 amino acids.

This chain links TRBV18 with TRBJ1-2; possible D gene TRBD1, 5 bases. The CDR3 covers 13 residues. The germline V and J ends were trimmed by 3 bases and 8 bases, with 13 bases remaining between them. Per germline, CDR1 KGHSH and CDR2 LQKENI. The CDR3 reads CASSPDKTVGYTF. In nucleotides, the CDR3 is TGTGCCAGCTCACCGGACAAGACAGTGGGCTACACCTTC.

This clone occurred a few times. CDR3 sequence reads: CASSRGQDRGAFF. CDR3 sequence (DNA): TGTGCCAGCAGTCGCGGACAGGACCGAGGAGCTTTCTTT. V is TRBV6-5 and J is TRBJ1-1, with 7 bases matching TRBD1. The germline V gene has CDR1 MNHEY and CDR2 SVGAGI. This CDR3 has 13 residues. The junction had 10 bases not matched to a gene; V was cut back by 5 bases and J by 10 bases.

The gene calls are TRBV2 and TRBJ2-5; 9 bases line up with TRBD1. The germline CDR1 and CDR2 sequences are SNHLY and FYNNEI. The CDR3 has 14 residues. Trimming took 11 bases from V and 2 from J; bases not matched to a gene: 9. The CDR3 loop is CAGAKGTGQETQYF. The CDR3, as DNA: TGTGCCGGCGCTAAGGGGACAGGGCAAGAGACCCAGTACTTC.

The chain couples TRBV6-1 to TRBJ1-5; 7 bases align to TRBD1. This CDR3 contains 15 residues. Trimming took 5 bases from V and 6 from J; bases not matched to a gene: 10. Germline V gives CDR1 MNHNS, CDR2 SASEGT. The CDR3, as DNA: TGTGCCAGCAGTCTAGGTAGACAGGGCGGTCAGCCCCAGCATTTT. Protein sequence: CASSLGRQGGQPQHF.

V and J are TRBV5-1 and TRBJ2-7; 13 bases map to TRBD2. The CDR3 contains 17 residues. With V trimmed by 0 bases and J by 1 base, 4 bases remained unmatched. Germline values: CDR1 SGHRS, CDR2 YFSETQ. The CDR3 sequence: CASSLALGLAGSYEQYF. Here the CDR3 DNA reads TGCGCCAGCAGCTTGGCATTGGGACTAGCGGGGTCCTACGAGCAGTACTTC.

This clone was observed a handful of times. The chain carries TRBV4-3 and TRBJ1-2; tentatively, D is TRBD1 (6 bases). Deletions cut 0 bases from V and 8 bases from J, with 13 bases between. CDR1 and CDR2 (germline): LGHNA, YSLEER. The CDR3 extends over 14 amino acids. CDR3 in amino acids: CASSQDRTVEGYTF. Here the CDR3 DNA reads TGCGCCAGCAGCCAAGATAGGACAGTCGAGGGCTACACCTTC.

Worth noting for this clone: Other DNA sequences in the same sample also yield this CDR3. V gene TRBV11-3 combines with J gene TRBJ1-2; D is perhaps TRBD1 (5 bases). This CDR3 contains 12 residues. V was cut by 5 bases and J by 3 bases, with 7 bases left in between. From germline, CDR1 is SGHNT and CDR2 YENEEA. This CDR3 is CASSDRDYGYTF. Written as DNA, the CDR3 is TGTGCCAGCAGCGACAGAGACTATGGCTACACCTTC.

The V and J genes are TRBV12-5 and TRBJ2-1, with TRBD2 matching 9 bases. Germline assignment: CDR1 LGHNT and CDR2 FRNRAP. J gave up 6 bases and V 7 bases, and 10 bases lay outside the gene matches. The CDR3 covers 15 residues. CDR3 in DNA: TGTGCTAGTGTATATCTCCTAGCGGGATTCAATGAGCAGTTCTTC. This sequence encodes CASVYLLAGFNEQFF.

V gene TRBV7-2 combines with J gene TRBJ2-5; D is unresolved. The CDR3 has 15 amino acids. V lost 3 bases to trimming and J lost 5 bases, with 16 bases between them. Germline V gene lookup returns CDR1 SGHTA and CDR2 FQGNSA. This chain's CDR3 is CASSFGSVSGETQYF. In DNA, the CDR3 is TGTGCCAGCAGCTTCGGATCTGTATCCGGGGAGACCCAGTACTTC.

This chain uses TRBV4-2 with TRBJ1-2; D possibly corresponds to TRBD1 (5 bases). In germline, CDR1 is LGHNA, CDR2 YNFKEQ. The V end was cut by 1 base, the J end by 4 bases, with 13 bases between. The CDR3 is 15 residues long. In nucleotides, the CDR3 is TGTGCCAGCAGCCAAGTAGGGGATTCGGCCTATGGCTACACCTTC. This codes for CASSQVGDSAYGYTF.

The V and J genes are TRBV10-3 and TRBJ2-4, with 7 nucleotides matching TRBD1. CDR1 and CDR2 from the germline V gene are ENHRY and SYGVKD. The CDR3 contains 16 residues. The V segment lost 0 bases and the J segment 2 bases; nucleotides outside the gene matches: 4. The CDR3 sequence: CAISESTGPTKNIQYF. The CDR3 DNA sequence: TGTGCCATCAGTGAGTCGACAGGGCCAACCAAAAACATTCAGTACTTC.

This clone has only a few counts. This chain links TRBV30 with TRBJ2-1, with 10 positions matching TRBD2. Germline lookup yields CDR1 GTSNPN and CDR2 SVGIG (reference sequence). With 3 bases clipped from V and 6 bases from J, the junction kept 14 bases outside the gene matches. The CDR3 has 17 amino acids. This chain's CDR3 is CAWRRGLAGAWGNEQFF. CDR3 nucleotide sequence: TGTGCCTGGAGGAGGGGTCTAGCGGGAGCCTGGGGCAATGAGCAGTTCTTC.

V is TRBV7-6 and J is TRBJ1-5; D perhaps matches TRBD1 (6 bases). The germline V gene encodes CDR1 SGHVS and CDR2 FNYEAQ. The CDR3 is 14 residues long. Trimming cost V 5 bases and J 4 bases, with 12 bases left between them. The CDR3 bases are TGTGCCAGCAGCCCGCTGCAGGGGAATCAGCCCCAGCATTTT. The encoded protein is CASSPLQGNQPQHF.

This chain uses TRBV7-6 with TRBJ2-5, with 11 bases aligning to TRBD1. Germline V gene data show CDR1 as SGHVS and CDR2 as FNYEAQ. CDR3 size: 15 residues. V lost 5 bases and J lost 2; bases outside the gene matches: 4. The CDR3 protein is CASSLGTGGQETQYF. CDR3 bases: TGTGCCAGCAGCCTCGGGACAGGGGGACAAGAGACCCAGTACTTC.